Listed below are T cell receptor beta chains from one sample, sequenced in a study of blood T cells in healthy people across ages. TCRdb itself ran the 5' RACE reads through MiXCR, one entry per CDR3 protein. Altogether around 1.5 million distinct CDR3 sequences are present, approximately 38% being singletons, with the ten largest covering 7% to 9%. The sequenced sample was blood. These receptors originate from a woman between 18 and 29 years old in good health. CDR3s include the opening cysteine and the closing phenylalanine or tryptophan.

TRBJ2-1	TRBV20-1	CSARGRLSYNEQFF
TRBJ2-2	TRBV5-1	CASSPDLLRERGTGELFF
TRBJ2-7	TRBV27	CASRSGRVAYEQYF
TRBJ2-1	TRBV28	CASSLSQDAYNEQFF
TRBJ2-4	TRBV20-1	CSARDSSGSENIQYF
TRBJ1-3	TRBV29-1	CSVEDPQRLSGNTIYF
TRBJ2-7	TRBV20-1	CSATQGGTGEQYF
TRBJ1-5	TRBV5-1	CASSLAGSEPQHF
TRBJ2-3	TRBV10-3	CAISGDTLTDTQYF
TRBJ2-3	TRBV2	CASRLTGVIKDTQYF
TRBJ2-4	TRBV10-3	CAISESWGASKNIQYF
-	TRBV7-9	CASSPLGGQQETQYF
TRBJ2-3	TRBV12-3/TRBV12-4	CASTTSPSTQYF
TRBJ1-1	TRBV20-1	CSARRSGQGRNEAFF
TRBJ2-1	TRBV5-1	CASSLGEYNEQFF
TRBJ2-7	TRBV5-1	CASSGEFRKGSYEQYF
TRBJ2-7	TRBV9	CASSPRTGDPRSYEQYF
-	TRBV28	CASTIQGKGSYEQYF
TRBJ1-1	TRBV27	CASSLCRQGTMNAEAFF
TRBJ2-3	TRBV15	CATSRDPEVKGTDTQYF
TRBJ2-3	TRBV6-1	CATNRGRDGISDTQYF
TRBJ2-5	TRBV29-1	CSVRRTNNEQYF
TRBJ2-7	TRBV9	CASSVETSGIINEQYF
TRBJ2-5	TRBV2	CACSVGSTGRETQYF
TRBJ1-2	TRBV18	CASSPGTAKEYGYTF
TRBJ2-7	TRBV6-1	CASSPDSFYEQYF
TRBJ2-1	TRBV15	CATSRTPPGQGHNEQFF
TRBJ1-2	TRBV10-3	CTNLDPVWGRGYTF
TRBJ2-5	TRBV20-1	CSASRGPQETQYF
TRBJ2-3	TRBV27	CTSSWGSDGTQYF
TRBJ1-2	TRBV3-1	CASSPLGQPSYGYTF
TRBJ2-1	TRBV20-1	CSARSAGDYNEQFF
TRBJ2-7	TRBV12-3/TRBV12-4	CASSLVGEISYEQYF
TRBJ2-7	TRBV4-1	CASRQAGTGYDEQYF
TRBJ2-7	TRBV20-1	CSARPTTSASTVQYF
TRBJ2-4	TRBV25-1	CASSESNREGNIQYF
TRBJ1-2	TRBV28	CASSSTWTGKNYGYTF
TRBJ2-3	TRBV20-1	CSAQNGLSTDTQYF
-	TRBV19	CASSGGDSIYEQYF
TRBJ1-1	TRBV28	CASSLRGIRNTEAFF
TRBJ2-3	TRBV12-3/TRBV12-4	CASSTTGTDTQYF
TRBJ2-5	TRBV29-1	CSVEMLGRYTQETQYF
TRBJ2-1	TRBV11-2	CASSLVPGAGTYNEQFF
TRBJ2-7	TRBV20-1	CSASPHRGGTTYEQYF
TRBJ2-1	TRBV20-1	CSAREIQGNSYNEQFF
TRBJ2-1	TRBV29-1	CSVESGVSYNEQFF